Listed below are T cell receptor beta chains from one sample, sequenced in a study of CD8+CD57+ T cells in acquired aplastic anemia. TCRdb re-called the reads through MiXCR, storing one row per CDR3 protein. The sample consists of around 250,000 distinct CDR3 sequences, 50% to 70% of them appearing once. Sequenced sample: sorted CD4+, CD8+, or CD8+CD57+ T cells (not recorded which) from PBMCs. Receptors were obtained from a human donor with severe aplastic anemia or a healthy control (not recorded which). The CDR3 runs from the conserved cysteine through the conserved F or W. A D gene is named only where the DNA matches it firmly. Size values are once, few and many counts, or a class for expanded clones, and some rows have none.

j_call | d_call | v_call | clone_size | cdr3_nt | cdr3_aa
TRBJ2-5 | . | TRBV2 | . | TGTGCCAGCAGTGATCGGGCCACAAACGCGGAAGGGACCCAGTACTTC | CASSDRATNAEGTQYF
TRBJ1-5 | TRBD1 | TRBV2 | . | TGTGCCAGCAGTGAAGGGACAGGGGGTAATCAGCCCCAGCATTTT | CASSEGTGGNQPQHF
TRBJ2-7 | . | TRBV7-3 | . | TGTGCCACCAGCAGGGAATTGAACCCCTACGAGCAGTACTTC | CATSRELNPYEQYF
TRBJ1-2 | . | TRBV4-2 | . | TGTGCCAGCAGCCAAGTCCGGGCAGCTTCCTCCTATGGCTACACCTTC | CASSQVRAASSYGYTF
TRBJ1-2 | . | TRBV5-4 | . | TGTGCCAGCAGCTTGAGAGACTATGGCTACTCCTTC | CASSLRDYGYSF
TRBJ2-3 | TRBD2 | TRBV5-5 | . | TGTGCCAGCAGCTCGGATTTTCGGGGACTAGCGGGAGATACGCAGTATTTT | CASSSDFRGLAGDTQYF
TRBJ1-3 | . | TRBV2 | many | TGTGCCAGCAGTCCTAGGCTGGTTTCAGTCTCTGGAAACACCATATATTTT | CASSPRLVSVSGNTIYF
TRBJ2-3 | . | TRBV20-1 | . | TGCAGTGCTAGAGAAGGGTGGGATACGCAGTATTTT | CSAREGWDTQYF
TRBJ2-7 | . | TRBV7-3 | . | TGTGCCAGCAGCCCCATACACGGCGGCGAGCAGTACTTC | CASSPIHGGEQYF
TRBJ1-4 | TRBD1 | TRBV5-1 | . | TGCGCCAGCAGCAAGGGGGCTGGTGAAAAACTGTTTTTT | CASSKGAGEKLFF
TRBJ2-7 | . | TRBV20-1 | few | TGCAGTGCTAGAGATCGGGTCCTCGCTTCCTACGAGCAGTACTTC | CSARDRVLASYEQYF
TRBJ1-5 | TRBD1 | TRBV5-8 | many | TGTGCCAGCAGCTTTGGGACAGGGAAGAATCAGCCCCAGCATTTT | CASSFGTGKNQPQHF
TRBJ2-1 | TRBD2 | TRBV5-1 | . | TGCGCCAGCAGTGGGTGGACTAGCGGGACCGAAGGGTCCTACAATGAGCAGTTCTTC | CASSGWTSGTEGSYNEQFF
TRBJ2-7 | TRBD2 | TRBV7-9 | . | TGTGCCAGCAGCTTGACTAGCGGGGATTTTATAGAGCAGTACTTC | CASSLTSGDFIEQYF
TRBJ1-1 | TRBD1 | TRBV7-9 | . | TGTGCCAGCAGCGCATCCCAGGGGGTCACTGAAGCTTTCTTT | CASSASQGVTEAFF
TRBJ1-1 | TRBD1 | TRBV5-1 | many | TGCGCCAGCAGCTTGGCCCCAGGGGGCGGGAGCACTGAAGCTTTCTTT | CASSLAPGGGSTEAFF
TRBJ1-4 | TRBD1 | TRBV25-1 | . | TGTGCCAGCAGTTCACAGGGGAGCGGTGAAAAACTGTTTTTT | CASSSQGSGEKLFF
TRBJ1-2 | . | TRBV11-2 | many | TGTGCCAGCAGCCCACGGGTCGGACCTGGCGGCTACACCTTC | CASSPRVGPGGYTF
TRBJ2-3 | . | TRBV7-2 | many | TGTGCCAGCAGCGGAGACTTTAGCACAGATACGCAGTATTTT | CASSGDFSTDTQYF
TRBJ1-6 | . | TRBV7-2 | . | TGTGCCAGCAGCTTAGGAGGATTCAATTCACCCCTCCACTTT | CASSLGGFNSPLHF
TRBJ1-6 | . | TRBV7-8 | . | TGTGCCAGCAGCTTAGTGGGCGGTGTCGGGTCACCCCTCCACTTT | CASSLVGGVGSPLHF
TRBJ2-7 | TRBD1 | TRBV7-9 | few | TGTGCCAGCAGCTTAGGGCAGGGGGCGCATGAGCAGTACTTC | CASSLGQGAHEQYF